The T cell receptor beta chain described here comes from a study of T cells in Graves' hyperthyroidism and ophthalmopathy. Whole-study findings and limits: Ophthalmopathy was predicted by the model a median of around 5.9 months ahead of onset. Blood samples included most of the expanded thyroid clonotypes exceeding 0.001.

The CDR3 covers 18 residues. Between the trimmed V and J ends, which lost 2 bases and 5 bases, there was a span of 24 bases. Germline CDR1 is MNHNS and CDR2 is SASEGT. This clonotype has at least ten counts. The antigen remains unidentified. Ophthalmopathy patients showed a Clinical Activity Score of at least 3, NOSPECS grade of at least 4 and duration under 3 months. Diagnostic assessment was based on clinical symptoms, serum thyroxine and TRAb, thyroid ultrasound and orbital computed tomography. TCR beta CDR3 sequences were amplified from RNA transcripts. TCR CDR3 underwent first-round RT-PCR with the HTBI primer set. Each CDR3 protein is one row after TCRdb ran MiXCR on the multiplex PCR reads. The sample includes about 500,000 distinct CDR3 sequences, about 15% of them seen just once.

V usage is TRBV6-1 and J usage is TRBJ1-1; D might be TRBD1 (5 bases). The sample consisted of blood. This receptor was identified in a woman aged 18-29 years with Graves' ophthalmopathy. Here the CDR3 DNA reads TGTGCCAGCAGTGAAAGGGATCCGGGGGTACAACTCGGGACTGAAGCTTTCTTT. Protein product: CASSERDPGVQLGTEAFF.